Listed below are T cell receptor beta chains from one sample, sequenced in a study of T cell changes during pregnancy in multiple sclerosis. This table comes from immunoSEQ multiplex PCR, and its TCRdb copy is limited to in-frame clones, with some not included. Among tens of thousands of clones listed, 92% were seen once. The sequenced sample was peripheral blood, obtained in the third trimester of pregnancy. These receptor sequences come from a female donor in good health, enrolled as a control in a pregnancy study. Each CDR3 is given with its conserved first and last residue. D genes are given only for firm matches. Rows give clone size only sometimes, using once, few, many, or a class for an expanded clone.

clone size: -
J gene: TRBJ2-3
D gene: TRBD2
V gene: TRBV4-1
CDR3 DNA: TGCGCCAGCAGCCAAAAAAGTCCGGGACTACTTCCCACAGATACGCAGTATTTT
CDR3 protein: CASSQKSPGLLPTDTQYF

clone size: -
J gene: TRBJ2-5
D gene: TRBD2
V gene: TRBV5-1
CDR3 DNA: TGCGCCAGCAGCCTCTCGGGGGGGGAAGAGACCCAGTACTTC
CDR3 protein: CASSLSGGEETQYF

clone size: -
J gene: TRBJ2-1
D gene: TRBD1
V gene: TRBV30
CDR3 DNA: TGTGCCTGGAGTTTGACCGGGACAGGCAATGAGCAGTTCTTC
CDR3 protein: CAWSLTGTGNEQFF

clone size: -
J gene: TRBJ2-3
D gene: -
V gene: TRBV7-9
CDR3 DNA: TGTGCCAGCAGCTTCCCTACGCGGGATACGCAGTATTTT
CDR3 protein: CASSFPTRDTQYF

clone size: -
J gene: TRBJ1-1
D gene: -
V gene: TRBV28
CDR3 DNA: TGTGCCAGCAGTTTATGGGGCAGAGAAGCTTTCTTT
CDR3 protein: CASSLWGREAFF

clone size: -
J gene: TRBJ2-1
D gene: -
V gene: TRBV7-9
CDR3 DNA: TGTGCCAGCAGCTTAAGCCATAATGAGCAGTTCTTC
CDR3 protein: CASSLSHNEQFF

clone size: -
J gene: TRBJ1-1
D gene: -
V gene: TRBV5-1
CDR3 DNA: TGCGCCAGCAGCTCGCTACCGGGACAAACGAACACTGAAGCTTTCTTT
CDR3 protein: CASSSLPGQTNTEAFF

clone size: -
J gene: TRBJ1-5
D gene: -
V gene: TRBV7-9
CDR3 DNA: TGTGCCAGCAGCTACGGGGATCAGCCCCAGCATTTT
CDR3 protein: CASSYGDQPQHF

clone size: -
J gene: TRBJ1-1
D gene: TRBD1
V gene: TRBV28
CDR3 DNA: TGTGCCAGCAACGGACAGGGGGTTTATGGCACTGAAGCTTTCTTT
CDR3 protein: CASNGQGVYGTEAFF

clone size: once
J gene: TRBJ1-5
D gene: TRBD1
V gene: TRBV28
CDR3 DNA: TGTGCCAGCAGTCTGGGACAGGGGCGGCAGCCCCAGCATTTT
CDR3 protein: CASSLGQGRQPQHF

clone size: -
J gene: TRBJ2-3
D gene: TRBD1
V gene: TRBV19
CDR3 DNA: TGTGCCAGTAGTACTGACAGGGGGACAGATACGCAGTATTTT
CDR3 protein: CASSTDRGTDTQYF

clone size: -
J gene: TRBJ2-7
D gene: -
V gene: TRBV5-1
CDR3 DNA: TGCGCCAGCAGCTTGGAAGGAGGGAAGCAGTACTTC
CDR3 protein: CASSLEGGKQYF

clone size: few
J gene: TRBJ2-1
D gene: TRBD2
V gene: TRBV6-4
CDR3 DNA: TGTGCCAGCAGTGACTCGGGAGGGCCAAATGAGCAGTTCTTC
CDR3 protein: CASSDSGGPNEQFF

clone size: -
J gene: TRBJ2-2
D gene: -
V gene: TRBV5-1
CDR3 DNA: TGCGCCAGCAGCTCTCAGGGTGGCGGGGAGCTGTTTTTT
CDR3 protein: CASSSQGGGELFF

clone size: -
J gene: TRBJ2-7
D gene: -
V gene: TRBV29-1
CDR3 DNA: TGCAGCGTTGTACTCGCGGTCAGCTCCTACGAGCAGTACTTC
CDR3 protein: CSVVLAVSSYEQYF

clone size: -
J gene: TRBJ1-2
D gene: TRBD1
V gene: TRBV6-5
CDR3 DNA: TGTGCCAGCAGGCCAAAAGGGACAGGGGTGGCTGGCTACACCTTC
CDR3 protein: CASRPKGTGVAGYTF

clone size: -
J gene: TRBJ1-1
D gene: TRBD1
V gene: TRBV29-1
CDR3 DNA: TGCAGCGCGGACAGGGGGCGAAACACTGAAGCTTTCTTT
CDR3 protein: CSADRGRNTEAFF

clone size: -
J gene: TRBJ1-2
D gene: TRBD1
V gene: TRBV29-1
CDR3 DNA: TGCAGCGTTGGACCGGTGGGACAGGGGCCTTCTGACTATGGCTACACCTTC
CDR3 protein: CSVGPVGQGPSDYGYTF

clone size: -
J gene: TRBJ1-3
D gene: TRBD1
V gene: TRBV13
CDR3 DNA: TGTGCCAGCAGAGCGACAGGGGCTGGAAACACCATATATTTT
CDR3 protein: CASRATGAGNTIYF

clone size: -
J gene: TRBJ2-3
D gene: TRBD2
V gene: TRBV13
CDR3 DNA: TGTGCCAGCGTGCGAGCGGGGGGGGTTGCAGATACGCAGTATTTT
CDR3 protein: CASVRAGGVADTQYF

clone size: -
J gene: TRBJ2-5
D gene: TRBD1
V gene: TRBV7-8
CDR3 DNA: TGTGCCAGCAGCCCGCGACAGGGGGCAGAGACCCAGTACTTC
CDR3 protein: CASSPRQGAETQYF

clone size: -
J gene: TRBJ2-5
D gene: -
V gene: TRBV4-1
CDR3 DNA: TGCGCCAGCAGCCGAGGGCCCCAAGAGACCCAGTACTTC
CDR3 protein: CASSRGPQETQYF